The 16 T cell receptor beta chains below all came from one sample that was sequenced in a study of blood T cell repertoires in COVID-19. Profiling relied on immunoSEQ multiplex PCR, and the TCRdb table lists in-frame clones only, not all of them. This sample has roughly 150,000 clones; approximately 83% occur once, and the top ten carry roughly a tenth. Sequenced: peripheral blood. These receptors were taken from an older man with active or convalescent COVID-19.

The chain links TRBV11-1 to TRBJ1-3; perhaps TRBD1 as D (5 bases). Germline V CDR1 and CDR2: SGHAT, FQDESV (reference sequence). The germline V and J ends were trimmed by 5 bases and 0 bases, with 5 bases remaining between them. This CDR3 comprises 13 residues. The CDR3 protein is CASSTGSGNTIYF. As DNA, the CDR3 is TGTGCCAGCAGCACAGGCTCTGGAAACACCATATATTTT. Full variable domain (outside the CDR3, taken from reference TRBV11-1 and TRBJ1-3): EAEVAQSPRYKITEKSQAVAFWCDPISGHATLYWYRQILGQGPELLVQFQDESVVDDSQLPKDRFSAERLKGVDSTLKIQPAELGDSAMYLCASSTGSGNTIYFGEGSWLTVV.

This chain uses TRBV19 with TRBJ1-3; no definite D call. Trimming stripped 6 bases from V and 0 bases from J, with 12 bases between. Germline CDR1 reads LNHDA; CDR2 reads SQIVND (reference sequence). This CDR3 has 15 residues. CDR3 amino acids: CASRNRVPSGNTIYF. CDR3 nucleotides: TGTGCCAGTAGGAACCGAGTCCCCTCTGGAAACACCATATATTTT.

The V call is TRBV20-1, the J call TRBJ2-7, with a weak D call TRBD2 (6 bases). V dropped 3 bases and J dropped 1 base, with 13 bases sitting between them. The CDR3 has 14 amino acids. The germline CDR1 and CDR2 sequences are DFQATT and SNEGSKA (reference sequence). Here the CDR3 DNA reads TGCAGTGCTAGTAGGTCGGGGGTATCCTACGAGCAGTACTTC. Protein: CSASRSGVSYEQYF.

The rearrangement uses TRBV7-8 and TRBJ1-5; 9 bases are shared with TRBD1. Germline V lookup: CDR1 SGHVS, CDR2 FQNEAQ. CDR3 length: 16 residues. V dropped 2 bases and J dropped 2; count of bases not matched to a gene: 4. The CDR3 DNA sequence: TGTGCCAGCAGCTTAACACAGGGGGCAGGCAATCAGCCCCAGCATTTT. It codes for CASSLTQGAGNQPQHF.

The chain couples TRBV4-1 to TRBJ1-5; 7 bases agree with TRBD1. This CDR3 is built from 16 residues. J was trimmed by 2 bases and V by 2 bases; bases with no gene match: 6. Germline V gene sequence: CDR1 MGHRA, CDR2 YSYEKL. The CDR3 loop is CASSQQGTVGNQPQHF. DNA of the CDR3: TGCGCCAGCAGCCAACAGGGGACAGTAGGCAATCAGCCCCAGCATTTT.

The V and J genes are TRBV7-2 and TRBJ2-1; D is unresolved. The CDR3 is 15 amino acids. In germline, CDR1 is SGHTA, CDR2 FQGNSA. Trimming took off 0 bases at V and 0 bases at J, with 6 bases between the two ends. The chain's CDR3 is CASSLAFSSYNEQFF. The CDR3 nucleotides are TGTGCCAGCAGCTTAGCCTTTAGCTCCTACAATGAGCAGTTCTTC.

This clone appeared a few times. The chain uses TRBV19 and TRBJ2-3; 8 nucleotides line up with TRBD1. V trimming: 3 bases; J trimming: 1 base; junction bases outside the gene matches: 12. CDR3 length: 18 amino acids. CDR1 and CDR2 (germline): LNHDA, SQIVND (reference sequence). CDR3 sequence reads: CASSMMGPTTGGTDTQYF. CDR3 in DNA: TGTGCCAGTAGTATGATGGGACCGACGACAGGGGGCACAGATACGCAGTATTTT. Based on the CDR3 plus reference TRBV19 and TRBJ2-3, the full variable domain is DGGITQSPKYLFRKEGQNVTLSCEQNLNHDAMYWYRQDPGQGLRLIYYSQIVNDFQKGDIAEGYSVSREKKESFPLTVTSAQKNPTAFYLCASSMMGPTTGGTDTQYFGPGTRLTVL.

This clone has just a few counts. The chain links TRBV24-1 to TRBJ2-1; D possibly corresponds to TRBD1 (5 bases). The germline V and J ends were trimmed by 1 base and 8 bases, with 11 bases remaining between them. Germline-derived CDR1 and CDR2 are KGHDR and SFDVKD. The CDR3 length is 14 residues. CDR3 DNA: TGTGCCACCAGTGATTTTAAGGGGTCGGATGAGCAGTTCTTC. Translated: CATSDFKGSDEQFF.

The chain carries TRBV18 and TRBJ2-1, with 9 bases aligning to TRBD1. CDR1 is KGHSH and CDR2 is LQKENI in the germline V gene. The CDR3 totals 14 residues. J was trimmed by 7 bases and V by 0 bases; bases with no gene match: 1. DNA for the CDR3: TGTGCCAGCTCACCACCGACAGGGGGGAATGAGCAGTTCTTC. This translates into CASSPPTGGNEQFF.

The CDR3 is CASSEEWGQGFSYEQYF. CDR3 bases: TGTGCCAGCAGTGAAGAGTGGGGACAGGGGTTCTCCTACGAGCAGTACTTC. The chain links TRBV2 to TRBJ2-7; 10 bases are shared with TRBD1. This CDR3 has 17 residues. The V segment lost 1 base and the J segment 0 bases; nucleotides outside the gene matches: 6. CDR1 is SNHLY, CDR2 FYNNEI, per germline.

The rearrangement joins TRBV11-2 to TRBJ1-2; D is unclear. Germline CDR1 is SGHAT and CDR2 is FQNNGV. V was trimmed by 5 bases and J by 6 bases, leaving 13 bases between them. CDR3 length: 13 amino acids. The CDR3 region is CASSNTERNGYTF. CDR3 bases: TGTGCCAGCAGCAATACCGAGCGGAATGGCTACACCTTC.

The chain links TRBV29-1 to TRBJ1-2; D not certain. V lost 2 bases and J 0 bases, leaving 7 bases between the germline ends. The CDR3 spans 13 residues. Germline-derived CDR1 and CDR2 are SQVTM and ANQGSEA. The CDR3 DNA sequence: TGCAGCGTTGAATCCCCCGCTAACTATGGCTACACCTTC. Translated, it gives CSVESPANYGYTF.

The chain couples TRBV5-6 to TRBJ1-2; the D gene is possibly TRBD1 (6 bases). The length of the CDR3 is 14 residues. The germline gives CDR1 SGHDT, CDR2 YYEEEE. V shed 3 bases and J shed 6 bases, with 15 bases lying between them. The DNA of the CDR3 is TGTGCCAGCAGCTCGAGGGGGAGGGGTAATGGCTACACCTTC. Encoded protein: CASSSRGRGNGYTF.

In this sample, this clone turned up once. The CDR3 DNA reads as TGTGCCAGCAGCCCACTCGGACTGAACTATGGCTACACCTTC. Encoded protein: CASSPLGLNYGYTF. V usage is TRBV7-9 and J usage is TRBJ1-2; unclear D gene. The length of the CDR3 is 14 residues. CDR1 and CDR2 (germline): SEHNR, FQNEAQ (reference sequence). V was pared by 5 bases and J by 2 bases, with 12 bases between.

V and J are TRBV30 and TRBJ1-1; tentatively, D is TRBD1 (6 bases). Germline CDR1 reads GTSNPN; CDR2 reads SVGIG (reference sequence). CDR3 length: 15 residues. Trimming stripped 1 base from V and 4 bases from J, with 16 bases between. The CDR3 loop reads CAWSDWTAMATEAFF. Written as DNA, the CDR3 is TGTGCCTGGAGTGACTGGACAGCAATGGCCACTGAAGCTTTCTTT.

A single count supports this clone. J is TRBJ1-4 and V is TRBV6-1, with 7 bases matching TRBD1. Germline values: CDR1 MNHNS, CDR2 SASEGT. The V segment lost 3 bases and the J segment 8 bases; nucleotides outside the gene matches: 9. There are 15 residues in the CDR3. CDR3 sequence: CASSEGRGRREKLFF. The CDR3 region has the DNA TGTGCCAGCAGTGAGGGAAGGGGGCGGCGAGAAAAACTGTTTTTT.